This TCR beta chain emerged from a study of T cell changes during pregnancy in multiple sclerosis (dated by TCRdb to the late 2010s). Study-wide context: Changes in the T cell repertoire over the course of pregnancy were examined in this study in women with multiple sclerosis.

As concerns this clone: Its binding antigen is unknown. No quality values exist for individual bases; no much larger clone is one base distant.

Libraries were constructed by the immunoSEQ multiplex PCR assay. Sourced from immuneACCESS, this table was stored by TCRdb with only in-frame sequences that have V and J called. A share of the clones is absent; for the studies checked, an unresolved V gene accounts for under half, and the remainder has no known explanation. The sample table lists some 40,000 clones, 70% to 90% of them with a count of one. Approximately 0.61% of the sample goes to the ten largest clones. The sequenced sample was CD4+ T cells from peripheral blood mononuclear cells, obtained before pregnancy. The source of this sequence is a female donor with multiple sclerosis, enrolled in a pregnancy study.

The DNA sequence is given as TGTGCCAGCACCCGACAGGGATCCTACGAGCAGTACTTC. Its amino acids are CASTRQGSYEQYF. The rearranged chain carries TRBV13 and TRBJ2-7, with TRBD1 identical over 7 junction bases. The CDR3, cysteine through phenylalanine, is 13 amino acids long. Only the CDR3 region is kept as DNA, spanning 39 bases read in frame from base 1. Clipping removes 7 bases from V and 1 base from J, with 4 as the unmatched junction base count. CDR1 and CDR2, looked up from the germline V gene (reference sequence), are PRHDT and FYEKMQ.